The source of this TCR beta chain is a study of T cells in women clearing cervical HPV infection. The overall study: HLA type could not be excluded as a confounder.

A word on this clone: The antigen is undetermined. Sequencing ends 3 residues short of the CDR3 end; the germline J gene provides the rest.

CDR3 length: 18 amino acids. In germline, CDR1 is MNHNS, CDR2 SASEGT. V was pared by 1 base and J by 1 base, with 12 bases of the junction left unmatched. Assay used: immunoSEQ multiplex PCR; TCRdb lists only in-frame clones, some missing. The specimen's table records more than 20,000 clones. Whole-study results and caveats: Repertoire richness, not evenness, was significantly elevated in CIN3+ cases versus controls.

This chain uses TRBV6-1 with TRBJ1-2; 7 bases match TRBD1. Sequenced input: blood buffy coat. The TCR was taken from a woman between 18 and 70 years old with a cervical HPV16 infection that either progressed to CIN3+ or cleared (not recorded which). The part of the CDR3 DNA that was read is TGTGCCAGCAGTGAAGAAGGGGGCAGGGCGGCGGGTAACTATGGC. This sequence encodes CASSEEGGRAAGNYG. Given in full, the CDR3 is CASSEEGGRAAGNYGYTF.